A selection of T cell receptor beta chains follows, all from one sample in a study of T-cell reconstitution after alpha-beta-depleted transplantation in children. A single record per CDR3 protein comes from TCRdb applying MiXCR to the PCR reads. The table records 200,000 to 250,000 distinct CDR3 sequences, roughly 9.1% of them present only once. The source material was PBMCs, mostly from graft donor cells, sampled 360 days after TCRalphabeta/CD19-depleted stem cell transplant. Source of these receptors: a male patient under 10 years old who had a stem cell transplant for acute myeloid leukemia, so the T cells may come from the graft donor. Each CDR3 is given with its conserved first and last residue. The D gene is left open where the match is weak. Part of the rows lack a size; the others show once, few, many or a class for expanded clones.

d_call: .; j_call: TRBJ2-1; v_call: TRBV7-2; clone_size: many; cdr3_aa: CASIHGEGFDEQFF; cdr3_nt: TGTGCCAGCATCCACGGGGAAGGGTTCGATGAGCAGTTCTTC
d_call: .; j_call: TRBJ1-2; v_call: TRBV29-1; clone_size: .; cdr3_aa: CSVAPDGNYGYTF; cdr3_nt: TGCAGCGTTGCCCCTGACGGCAACTATGGCTACACCTTC
d_call: .; j_call: TRBJ1-1; v_call: TRBV20-1; clone_size: many; cdr3_aa: CSARDSLLNTEAFF; cdr3_nt: TGCAGTGCTAGAGATAGTCTCCTGAACACTGAAGCTTTCTTT
d_call: TRBD1; j_call: TRBJ2-7; v_call: TRBV20-1; clone_size: many; cdr3_aa: CSAQPPGTGYHEQYF; cdr3_nt: TGCAGTGCGCAGCCCCCCGGGACAGGGTATCACGAGCAGTACTTC
d_call: TRBD2; j_call: TRBJ2-1; v_call: TRBV4-3; clone_size: .; cdr3_aa: CASSHSGTSVYNEQFF; cdr3_nt: TGCGCCAGCAGCCATTCCGGGACTAGCGTCTACAATGAGCAGTTCTTC
d_call: TRBD2; j_call: TRBJ2-7; v_call: TRBV20-1; clone_size: .; cdr3_aa: CSAGRLAGTYEQYF; cdr3_nt: TGCAGTGCTGGACGACTAGCGGGGACCTACGAGCAGTACTTC
d_call: TRBD1; j_call: TRBJ2-5; v_call: TRBV12-3/TRBV12-4; clone_size: few; cdr3_aa: CASSLPGQGGQTQYF; cdr3_nt: TGTGCCAGCAGTTTACCGGGACAGGGGGGACAGACCCAGTACTTC
d_call: TRBD1; j_call: TRBJ1-4; v_call: TRBV12-3/TRBV12-4; clone_size: many; cdr3_aa: CASSTDRGNEKLFF; cdr3_nt: TGTGCCAGCAGCACAGACAGGGGTAATGAAAAACTGTTTTTT
d_call: .; j_call: TRBJ2-2; v_call: TRBV6-5; clone_size: many; cdr3_aa: CASSYVDRRPNTGELFF; cdr3_nt: TGTGCCAGCAGTTACGTTGACCGACGGCCGAACACCGGGGAGCTGTTTTTT
d_call: .; j_call: TRBJ1-2; v_call: TRBV29-1; clone_size: few; cdr3_aa: CSVTRGDGYTF; cdr3_nt: TGCAGCGTGACTCGAGGGGATGGCTACACCTTC
d_call: TRBD1; j_call: TRBJ1-1; v_call: TRBV5-1; clone_size: .; cdr3_aa: CASSLGQGLPNTEAFF; cdr3_nt: TGCGCCAGCAGCTTGGGACAGGGACTCCCCAACACTGAAGCTTTCTTT
d_call: .; j_call: TRBJ1-5; v_call: TRBV5-1; clone_size: .; cdr3_aa: CVSSQDGGNQPQHF; cdr3_nt: TGCGTCAGCAGCCAGGACGGAGGGAATCAGCCCCAGCATTTT
d_call: .; j_call: TRBJ2-1; v_call: TRBV20-1; clone_size: many; cdr3_aa: CSARDGETSINEQFF; cdr3_nt: TGCAGTGCTAGAGACGGGGAGACTAGTATCAATGAGCAGTTCTTC
d_call: .; j_call: TRBJ2-2; v_call: TRBV5-1; clone_size: .; cdr3_aa: CASSLSLGELFF; cdr3_nt: TGCGCCAGCAGCTTATCACTCGGGGAGCTGTTTTTT
d_call: TRBD2; j_call: TRBJ2-1; v_call: TRBV27; clone_size: many; cdr3_aa: CASSSRASGLGEQFF; cdr3_nt: TGTGCCAGCAGTTCCAGGGCTAGCGGCCTAGGGGAGCAGTTCTTC
d_call: TRBD2; j_call: TRBJ2-1; v_call: TRBV29-1; clone_size: many; cdr3_aa: CSVAGGSFSYNEQFF; cdr3_nt: TGCAGCGTTGCGGGCGGGAGCTTCTCCTACAATGAGCAGTTCTTC
d_call: TRBD1; j_call: TRBJ2-3; v_call: TRBV6-5; clone_size: many; cdr3_aa: CASSYRDRADTQYF; cdr3_nt: TGTGCCAGCAGTTACCGGGACAGGGCAGATACGCAGTATTTT
d_call: .; j_call: TRBJ2-1; v_call: TRBV9; clone_size: few; cdr3_aa: CASSVRITSSYNEQFF; cdr3_nt: TGTGCCAGCAGTGTGAGGATAACTAGCTCCTACAATGAGCAGTTCTTC
d_call: .; j_call: TRBJ2-2; v_call: TRBV18; clone_size: few; cdr3_aa: CASSPHPGTGELFF; cdr3_nt: TGTGCCAGCTCACCACATCCGGGCACCGGGGAGCTGTTTTTT
d_call: TRBD2; j_call: TRBJ2-1; v_call: TRBV7-7; clone_size: .; cdr3_aa: CASSTGGASQRLFF; cdr3_nt: TGTGCTAGCAGCACGGGAGGGGCGAGCCAAAGGTTGTTCTTC
d_call: .; j_call: TRBJ2-3; v_call: TRBV5-1; clone_size: many; cdr3_aa: CASSFPDSGTPDTQYF; cdr3_nt: TGCGCCAGCAGCTTTCCCGACAGCGGCACCCCAGATACGCAGTATTTT
d_call: .; j_call: TRBJ2-5; v_call: TRBV28; clone_size: few; cdr3_aa: CASSFLLGVGQETQYF; cdr3_nt: TGTGCCAGCAGTTTCCTTTTGGGGGTCGGGCAAGAGACCCAGTACTTC
d_call: .; j_call: TRBJ2-7; v_call: TRBV12-3/TRBV12-4; clone_size: many; cdr3_aa: CASSPRQVYEQYF; cdr3_nt: TGTGCCAGCAGTCCGAGACAGGTCTACGAGCAGTACTTC
d_call: TRBD1; j_call: TRBJ2-1; v_call: TRBV19; clone_size: many; cdr3_aa: CASSRKGGLYNEQFF; cdr3_nt: TGTGCCAGTAGTAGAAAAGGGGGCTTGTACAATGAGCAGTTCTTC
d_call: .; j_call: TRBJ2-3; v_call: TRBV9; clone_size: many; cdr3_aa: CASSVGGELRTDTQYF; cdr3_nt: TGTGCCAGCAGCGTAGGGGGGGAACTTCGCACAGATACGCAGTATTTT
d_call: TRBD1; j_call: TRBJ2-1; v_call: TRBV12-3/TRBV12-4; clone_size: .; cdr3_aa: CASVLLRGPYNEQFF; cdr3_nt: TGTGCCAGCGTTTTACTCAGGGGGCCTTACAATGAGCAGTTCTTC
d_call: TRBD2; j_call: TRBJ2-7; v_call: TRBV20-1; clone_size: few; cdr3_aa: CSARRLADPYEQYF; cdr3_nt: TGCAGTGCTAGAAGACTAGCGGATCCCTACGAGCAGTACTTC
d_call: TRBD2; j_call: TRBJ2-3; v_call: TRBV7-2; clone_size: .; cdr3_aa: CASSQGLAAQYF; cdr3_nt: TGTGCCAGCAGCCAGGGACTAGCTGCGCAGTATTTT
d_call: .; j_call: TRBJ1-2; v_call: TRBV29-1; clone_size: many; cdr3_aa: CSVDLLTHIGFYGYTF; cdr3_nt: TGCAGCGTTGACCTACTAACACACATCGGGTTTTATGGCTACACCTTC
d_call: TRBD2; j_call: TRBJ2-5; v_call: TRBV7-2; clone_size: .; cdr3_aa: CASSPGLAGETQYF; cdr3_nt: TGTGCCAGCAGCCCGGGACTAGCAGGAGAGACCCAGTACTTC
d_call: .; j_call: TRBJ1-5; v_call: TRBV20-1; clone_size: .; cdr3_aa: CSARDNNQPQHF; cdr3_nt: TGCAGTGCTAGAGACAACAATCAGCCCCAGCATTTT
d_call: .; j_call: TRBJ2-7; v_call: TRBV6-1; clone_size: .; cdr3_aa: CASSVGRFDYEQYF; cdr3_nt: TGTGCCAGCAGTGTGGGGAGATTCGACTACGAGCAGTACTTC
d_call: TRBD1; j_call: TRBJ1-4; v_call: TRBV20-1; clone_size: many; cdr3_aa: CSALEEGGREKLFF; cdr3_nt: TGCAGTGCGCTGGAAGAAGGGGGCCGTGAAAAACTGTTTTTT
d_call: .; j_call: TRBJ2-6; v_call: TRBV5-1; clone_size: .; cdr3_aa: CASSFGNSGANVLTF; cdr3_nt: TGCGCCAGCAGCTTCGGTAACTCTGGGGCCAACGTCCTGACTTTC
d_call: TRBD1; j_call: TRBJ2-5; v_call: TRBV20-1; clone_size: many; cdr3_aa: CSARPRQGAWSQYF; cdr3_nt: TGCAGTGCTAGACCGCGACAGGGGGCCTGGTCCCAGTACTTC
d_call: .; j_call: TRBJ2-5; v_call: TRBV6-1; clone_size: .; cdr3_aa: CASRRVIGAPAETQYF; cdr3_nt: TGTGCCAGCAGGAGGGTAATAGGGGCCCCAGCAGAGACCCAGTACTTC
d_call: .; j_call: TRBJ1-1; v_call: TRBV6-5; clone_size: .; cdr3_aa: CASSYYFGGMTEAFF; cdr3_nt: TGTGCCAGCAGTTATTACTTCGGGGGGATGACTGAAGCTTTCTTT
d_call: TRBD2; j_call: TRBJ2-3; v_call: TRBV5-1; clone_size: few; cdr3_aa: CASSDGGLADTQYF; cdr3_nt: TGCGCCAGCAGCGACGGGGGGTTGGCAGATACGCAGTATTTT
d_call: TRBD2; j_call: TRBJ2-4; v_call: TRBV12-3/TRBV12-4; clone_size: many; cdr3_aa: CASRGTSGSPRNIQYF; cdr3_nt: TGTGCCAGCAGGGGGACTAGCGGCTCCCCGAGGAACATTCAGTACTTC
d_call: .; j_call: TRBJ2-3; v_call: TRBV6-5; clone_size: many; cdr3_aa: CASSTNLAGPADTQYF; cdr3_nt: TGTGCCAGCAGTACTAACCTCGCGGGTCCCGCAGATACGCAGTATTTT
d_call: TRBD2; j_call: TRBJ2-4; v_call: TRBV7-9; clone_size: many; cdr3_aa: CASSLGSGVNIQYF; cdr3_nt: TGTGCCAGCAGCTTGGGTAGCGGGGTGAACATTCAGTACTTC
d_call: TRBD2; j_call: TRBJ2-1; v_call: TRBV20-1; clone_size: .; cdr3_aa: CSAYRGVNEQFF; cdr3_nt: TGCAGTGCTTATCGGGGGGTCAATGAGCAGTTCTTC
d_call: .; j_call: TRBJ1-5; v_call: TRBV27; clone_size: .; cdr3_aa: CASSLQNSNQPQHF; cdr3_nt: TGTGCCAGCAGTTTACAGAATAGCAATCAGCCCCAGCATTTT
d_call: .; j_call: TRBJ2-7; v_call: TRBV9; clone_size: few; cdr3_aa: CASSGLGGTYEQYF; cdr3_nt: TGTGCCAGCAGCGGCCTAGGGGGTACCTACGAGCAGTACTTC
d_call: .; j_call: TRBJ1-1; v_call: TRBV12-3/TRBV12-4; clone_size: .; cdr3_aa: CASSLRQSQGEAFF; cdr3_nt: TGTGCCAGCAGTTTAAGGCAGAGTCAAGGTGAAGCTTTCTTT
d_call: .; j_call: TRBJ2-1; v_call: TRBV20-1; clone_size: many; cdr3_aa: CSESGRPNNEQFF; cdr3_nt: TGCAGTGAATCGGGTCGTCCCAACAATGAGCAGTTCTTC
d_call: .; j_call: TRBJ2-2; v_call: TRBV5-4; clone_size: few; cdr3_aa: CASSKRTGELFF; cdr3_nt: TGTGCCAGCAGCAAGCGCACCGGGGAGCTGTTTTTT
d_call: TRBD1; j_call: TRBJ2-7; v_call: TRBV6-1; clone_size: few; cdr3_aa: CASRIGQGGSYEQYF; cdr3_nt: TGTGCCAGCAGGATCGGACAGGGGGGTTCCTACGAGCAGTACTTC
d_call: TRBD2; j_call: TRBJ2-7; v_call: TRBV5-1; clone_size: .; cdr3_aa: CASSLRLAGGQTYEQYF; cdr3_nt: TGCGCCAGCAGCTTGAGACTAGCGGGAGGGCAGACCTACGAGCAGTACTTC
d_call: .; j_call: TRBJ1-4; v_call: TRBV28; clone_size: .; cdr3_aa: CASSSPRHTRSEKLFF; cdr3_nt: TGTGCCAGCAGTTCCCCTCGACATACCCGGAGTGAAAAACTGTTTTTT
d_call: .; j_call: TRBJ2-1; v_call: TRBV5-1; clone_size: .; cdr3_aa: CASSPRASAENEQFF; cdr3_nt: TGCGCCAGCAGCCCCCGTGCTAGCGCGGAGAATGAGCAGTTCTTC
d_call: .; j_call: TRBJ2-1; v_call: TRBV19; clone_size: .; cdr3_aa: CATASRDFTYNEQFF; cdr3_nt: TGTGCCACCGCGTCGAGGGACTTCACCTACAATGAGCAGTTCTTC
d_call: .; j_call: TRBJ2-1; v_call: TRBV5-5; clone_size: .; cdr3_aa: CASSLGSPSSYNEQFF; cdr3_nt: TGTGCCAGCAGCTTGGGGTCGCCTAGCTCCTACAATGAGCAGTTCTTC
d_call: .; j_call: TRBJ1-1; v_call: TRBV25-1; clone_size: .; cdr3_aa: CASSEYSLGPAAFF; cdr3_nt: TGTGCCAGCAGTGAATATAGTCTTGGCCCCGCAGCTTTCTTT
d_call: .; j_call: TRBJ1-1; v_call: TRBV2; clone_size: many; cdr3_aa: CASRGTPNTEAFF; cdr3_nt: TGTGCCAGCAGAGGGACACCGAACACTGAAGCTTTCTTT